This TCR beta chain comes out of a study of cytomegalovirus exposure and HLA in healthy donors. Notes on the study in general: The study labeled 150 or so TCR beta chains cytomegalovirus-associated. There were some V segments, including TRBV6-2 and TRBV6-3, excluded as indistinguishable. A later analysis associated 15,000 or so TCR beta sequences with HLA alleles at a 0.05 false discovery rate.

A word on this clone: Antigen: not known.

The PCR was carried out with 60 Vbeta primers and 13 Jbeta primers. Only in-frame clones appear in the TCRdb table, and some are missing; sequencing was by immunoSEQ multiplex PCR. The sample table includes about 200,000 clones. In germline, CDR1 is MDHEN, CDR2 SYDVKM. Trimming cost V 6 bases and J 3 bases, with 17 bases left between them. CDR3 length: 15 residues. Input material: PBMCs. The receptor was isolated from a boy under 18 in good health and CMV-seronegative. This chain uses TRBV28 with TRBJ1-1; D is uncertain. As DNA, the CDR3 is TGTGCCAGCAGAAGCCATGAACTGAGGGACACTGAAGCTTTCTTT. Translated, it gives CASRSHELRDTEAFF.